The 6 T cell receptor beta chains below were found in one sample sequenced in a study of CDR3 diversity in severe acne. TCRdb ran MiXCR on the PCR reads and lists one entry per CDR3 protein. The data contain around 91,000 distinct CDR3 sequences, approximately 51% of them singletons. Input material: blood. These receptors originate from a male donor in good health, without acne.

Comment on this clonotype: This could be a read error, since a much larger clone is one nucleotide away. This chain uses TRBV11-1 with TRBJ1-1; no clear D gene. The CDR3 is 13 residues long. From germline, CDR1 is SGHAT and CDR2 FQDESV (reference sequence). CDR3 sequence (DNA): TGTGCCAGCGGCTTAGAAGGGCCCACTGAAGCTTTCTTT. It yields the protein CASGLEGPTEAFF.

This clonotype turned up a few times. V gene TRBV4-1 combines with J gene TRBJ2-7; unclear D gene. The germline V gene has CDR1 MGHRA and CDR2 YSYEKL. The CDR3 covers 14 residues. V shed 1 base and J shed 2 bases, with 9 bases lying between them. The CDR3 bases are TGCGCCAGCAGCCAAGGAACTCAAGCCTACGAGCAGTACTTC. This encodes CASSQGTQAYEQYF.

V is TRBV24-1 and J is TRBJ2-7; possible D gene TRBD2, 6 bases. The CDR3 loop spans 14 amino acids. V dropped 3 bases and J dropped 5 bases, with 13 bases sitting between them. The germline V gene has CDR1 KGHDR and CDR2 SFDVKD. In DNA, the CDR3 is TGTGCCACCAGTGATCCCATGGGGGGAAACGAGCAGTACTTC. Residues: CATSDPMGGNEQYF.

This clonotype was seen once. The V call is TRBV20-1, the J call TRBJ1-2; D is ambiguous. With 3 bases removed from V and 3 bases from J, the gap between germline ends came to 20 bases. Germline assignment: CDR1 DFQATT and CDR2 SNEGSKA (reference sequence). This CDR3 is 16 amino acids long. The CDR3, as DNA: TGCAGTGCTAGTCCTGAGGAGACTCAGTGGGACTATGGCTACACCTTC. Its translation: CSASPEETQWDYGYTF.

The V and J genes are TRBV5-4 and TRBJ1-2, with D maybe TRBD1 (5 bases). CDR1 is SGHNT and CDR2 is YYREEE in the germline V gene (reference sequence). This CDR3 comprises 13 residues. V dropped 0 bases and J dropped 7 bases, with 10 bases sitting between them. This chain's CDR3 is CASSLAGDRGYTF. The CDR3 DNA sequence: TGTGCCAGCAGCTTGGCGGGGGACCGTGGCTACACCTTC.

V usage is TRBV7-2 and J usage is TRBJ2-5; the D gene could be TRBD1 or TRBD2 (5 bases each). The CDR3 runs to 15 residues. Germline values: CDR1 SGHTA, CDR2 FQGNSA. V was cut by 4 bases and J by 5 bases, with 17 bases left in between. CDR3: CASSSTGTAAETQYF. In nucleotides, the CDR3 is TGTGCCAGCAGCTCGACCGGGACCGCGGCCGAGACCCAGTACTTC.